A single sample gave rise to the 16 T cell receptor beta chains below, sequenced in a study of CD8+ T cells in alopecia areata. The sample's treatment: oral pan-JAK inhibitor, 5-10 mg twice daily. Investigators isolated RNA and reverse transcribed it into cDNA to act as the sequencing template. The protocol was immunoSEQ multiplex PCR, while the TCRdb copy is restricted to in-frame clones and leaves out a portion. Found here are about 76,000 clones, 29% of them singletons; the top ten hold 14% to 15%. Sequencing used CD8+ T cells sorted from blood, obtained at week 4, from a patient treated with tofacitinib. The receptors originated from a human donor with alopecia areata.

V gene TRBV7-9 combines with J gene TRBJ2-3; D remains ambiguous. CDR1 is SEHNR and CDR2 is FQNEAQ in the germline V gene (reference sequence). Trimming shortened V by 0 bases and J by 0 bases, and 10 bases separated the two germline ends. The CDR3 runs 16 residues. CDR3 DNA: TGTGCCAGCAGCTTAGCCGGAACGATGAGCACAGATACGCAGTATTTT. This codes for CASSLAGTMSTDTQYF.

The chain has TRBV15 and TRBJ2-3; 8 bases match TRBD1. This CDR3 has 15 residues. V lost 6 bases to trimming and J lost 3 bases; unmatched junction nucleotides: 8. Germline V gene data show CDR1 as LNHNV and CDR2 as YYDKDF (reference sequence). CDR3 nucleotides: TGTGCCACCAGGGTATGGACAGGGATGACAGATACGCAGTATTTT. It codes for CATRVWTGMTDTQYF. The variable domain in full, with the rest retrieved from reference TRBV15 and TRBJ2-3, is DAMVIQNPRYQVTQFGKPVTLSCSQTLNHNVMYWYQQKSSQAPKLLFHYYDKDFNNEADTPDNFQSRRPNTSFCFLDIRSPGLGDTAMYLCATRVWTGMTDTQYFGPGTRLTVL.

This chain joins TRBV21-1 and TRBJ1-2. TRBV21-1 is termed a pseudogene. This CDR3 contains 16 residues. The CDR3 DNA reads as TGTGCCAGCAGCAAAGGTGGGGTTCCGCTAGACTATGGCTACACCTTC. Translated, it gives CASSKGGVPLDYGYTF.

This rearrangement joins TRBV29-1 to TRBJ2-5; no firm D call. V lost 1 base and J 5 bases, leaving 14 bases between the germline ends. The germline gives CDR1 SQVTM, CDR2 ANQGSEA. The CDR3 length is 14 residues. CDR3 amino acids: CSVEVRGNAETQYF. The DNA of the CDR3 is TGCAGCGTTGAAGTCCGTGGTAATGCGGAGACCCAGTACTTC.

The chain links TRBV4-1 to TRBJ2-5; possibly TRBD1 or TRBD2 for D (5 bases each). Germline CDR1 is MGHRA and CDR2 is YSYEKL. This CDR3 has 17 amino acids. V gave up 1 base and J gave up 2 bases, with 17 bases separating them. This CDR3 is CASSQVGAGTVQETQYF. The DNA of the CDR3 is TGCGCCAGCAGCCAAGTAGGGGCCGGGACGGTACAAGAGACCCAGTACTTC.

The chain couples TRBV11-2 to TRBJ2-7, with a weak D call TRBD1 (5 bases). This CDR3 contains 14 residues. Per germline, CDR1 SGHAT and CDR2 FQNNGV. The V and J ends lost 1 base and 2 bases respectively, with 9 bases between them. In DNA form, the CDR3 reads TGTGCCAGCAGCTTAGGGGGCCAGCCCTACGAGCAGTACTTC. Protein sequence: CASSLGGQPYEQYF.

Only a few counts were recorded for this clone. CDR3 sequence reads: CATSRLIRDSNEKLFF. Here the CDR3 DNA reads TGTGCCACCAGCAGACTAATCCGGGACAGTAATGAAAAACTGTTTTTT. The rearrangement joins TRBV15 to TRBJ1-4, with 7 positions matching TRBD1. Germline values: CDR1 LNHNV, CDR2 YYDKDF (reference sequence). This CDR3 region has 16 residues. V gave up 2 bases and J gave up 4 bases; unmatched junction bases: 7.

The chain couples TRBV2 to TRBJ2-1, with 8 bases lining up with TRBD1. V gave up 3 bases and J gave up 7 bases; unmatched junction bases: 8. The CDR3 contains 15 residues. Germline CDR1 SNHLY, CDR2 FYNNEI. CDR3 in amino acids: CASSDRPGGKNEQFF. For the CDR3, the DNA is TGTGCCAGCAGTGATCGGCCAGGGGGCAAGAATGAGCAGTTCTTC. Drawing the rest from reference TRBV2 and TRBJ2-1, the complete variable domain is EPEVTQTPSHQVTQMGQEVILRCVPISNHLYFYWYRQILGQKVEFLVSFYNNEISEKSEIFDDQFSVERPDGSNFTLKIRSTKLEDSAMYFCASSDRPGGKNEQFFGPGTRLTVL.

V is TRBV5-1 and J is TRBJ2-1; D unclear. V lost 0 bases and J lost 6, with 13 bases in between. The V gene's germline CDR1 is SGHRS and CDR2 YFSETQ. This CDR3 is 15 amino acids long. In nucleotides, the CDR3 is TGCGCCAGCAGCTTGGTGTACGGAACAATCAATGAGCAGTTCTTC. Its protein product is CASSLVYGTINEQFF.

This chain links TRBV30 with TRBJ1-2; D unclear. CDR3 length: 13 residues. The germline V gene encodes CDR1 GTSNPN and CDR2 SVGIG (reference sequence). V was clipped by 4 bases and J by 8 bases, with 17 bases between them. CDR3 loop: CAWTAAPSLGYTF. As DNA, the CDR3 is TGTGCCTGGACCGCGGCACCCTCTTTAGGCTACACCTTC.

This chain connects TRBV14 to TRBJ1-2, with 10 nucleotides matching TRBD1. CDR3 length equals 14 residues. The germline CDR1 and CDR2 sequences are SGHDN and FVKESK. J gave up 8 bases and V 6 bases, and 9 bases lay outside the gene matches. The CDR3 DNA reads TGTGCCAGCAGTCTTCTACCGGGACAGGGGGGCTACACCTTC. Encoded protein: CASSLLPGQGGYTF.

This clone has just a few counts. Other DNA sequences in the same sample also yield this CDR3. The rearrangement uses TRBV5-1 and TRBJ2-7; D remains unclear. CDR3 size: 15 residues. Per the germline V gene, CDR1 is SGHRS and CDR2 is YFSETQ. Between the trimmed V and J ends, which lost 4 bases and 0 bases, there was a span of 14 bases. Here the CDR3 DNA reads TGCGCCAGCAGCCCGCGTGATAGGGACTCCTACGAGCAGTACTTC. This gives the protein CASSPRDRDSYEQYF.

This rearrangement joins TRBV29-1 to TRBJ2-1, with D perhaps matching TRBD1 or TRBD2 (5 bases each). The CDR3 extends over 13 amino acids. The germline V gene has CDR1 SQVTM and CDR2 ANQGSEA. Trimming pared 5 bases from V and 3 bases from J, leaving 11 bases between. The CDR3 DNA is TGCAGCGTTTATCCGAGGGGCTACAATGAGCAGTTCTTC. Its protein product is CSVYPRGYNEQFF.

The chain employs TRBV29-1 and TRBJ1-2, with 11 bases matching TRBD1. V lost 6 bases and J lost 4; bases outside the gene matches: 7. CDR1 is SQVTM, CDR2 ANQGSEA, per germline. This CDR3 has 14 residues. CDR3 amino acids: CSVLGQGAGYGYTF. DNA for the CDR3: TGCAGCGTGCTAGGACAGGGGGCGGGCTATGGCTACACCTTC.

This clone was recorded a few times. The CDR3 DNA follows: TGCGCCAGCAGTCCAACGCCCAGGGATGGCTACACCTTC. Protein product: CASSPTPRDGYTF. The chain couples TRBV5-1 to TRBJ1-2, with D perhaps matching TRBD1 (5 bases). CDR3 length: 13 residues. The ends were cut back, 5 bases at V and 6 bases at J, with 14 bases in the middle. Germline V gives CDR1 SGHRS, CDR2 YFSETQ.

The J gene is TRBJ1-1, the V gene TRBV29-1; the D gene is possibly TRBD1 (5 bases). The germline CDR1 and CDR2 sequences are SQVTM and ANQGSEA. The CDR3 is 14 amino acids. V was cut by 7 bases and J by 1 base, with 16 bases left in between. For the CDR3, the DNA is TGCAGCGCATGGGGCGAGGCCCAGAACACTGAAGCTTTCTTT. It is translated as CSAWGEAQNTEAFF.